A selection of T cell receptor beta chains follows, all from one sample in a study of blood T cell repertoires in COVID-19. Sequencing was performed with immunoSEQ multiplex PCR; in TCRdb, only in-frame clones are kept and a portion is missing. This sample carries 160,000 or so clones, 75% to 90% of them seen once, and the ten largest clones take around 9.9%. The sample comprised peripheral blood. These TCRs come from a human donor in a cohort sampled during active COVID-19. Both conserved end residues are part of each CDR3. Fields, in order: J gene, clone size, D gene, V gene, CDR3 length, CDR3 protein, CDR3 DNA. A D gene is named only where the DNA matches it firmly. Clone sizes are given selectively: once, few, many, or a class where the clone is expanded.

TRBJ2-7 . . TRBV27 13 CASSFRGTYEQYF TGTGCCAGCAGTTTTAGGGGAACCTACGAGCAGTACTTC
TRBJ1-3 . . TRBV30 15 CAWSFASRYGNTIYF TGTGCCTGGAGTTTTGCGAGTCGATATGGAAACACCATATATTTT
TRBJ2-3 . TRBD2 TRBV28 15 CASSLAGGKTDTQYF TGTGCCAGCAGTTTGGCGGGGGGTAAAACAGATACGCAGTATTTT
TRBJ1-5 . . TRBV15 15 CATSRDNGVGQPQHF TGTGCCACCAGCAGAGATAACGGGGTAGGTCAGCCCCAGCATTTT
TRBJ2-7 . . TRBV6-1 15 CASSEGGNSIYEQYF TGTGCCAGCAGTGAGGGCGGGAATTCCATCTACGAGCAGTACTTC
TRBJ1-4 once TRBD1 TRBV9 16 CASSVSRDRDHEKLFF TGTGCCAGCAGCGTCAGCCGGGACAGGGATCATGAAAAACTGTTTTTT
TRBJ2-1 . TRBD2 TRBV10-1 13 CASTEDASGEQFF TGCGCCAGCACCGAGGATGCTAGCGGAGAGCAGTTCTTC
TRBJ2-1 . TRBD2 TRBV19 15 CASSIERGVRGEQFF TGTGCCAGTAGTATTGAGCGGGGGGTACGAGGTGAGCAGTTCTTC
TRBJ2-3 . TRBD2 TRBV2 17 CASSEAAGESWTDTQYF TGTGCCAGCAGTGAAGCGGCGGGAGAATCGTGGACAGATACGCAGTATTTT
TRBJ1-1 . . TRBV30 13 CAWSLTGLNEAFF TGTGCCTGGAGTTTAACAGGGTTGAATGAAGCTTTCTTT
TRBJ2-7 . . TRBV4-3 15 CASSQDRGWSYEQYF TGCGCCAGCAGCCAAGATCGGGGATGGTCCTACGAGCAGTACTTC
TRBJ2-1 . TRBD2 TRBV9 16 CAGGASGSSSYNEQFF TGTGCCGGGGGAGCTAGCGGGTCTAGCTCCTACAATGAGCAGTTCTTC
TRBJ2-1 . TRBD2 TRBV5-4 16 CASSRLSGGADNEQFF TGTGCCAGCAGTCGTCTTAGCGGGGGGGCAGACAATGAGCAGTTCTTC
TRBJ2-7 few TRBD1 TRBV4-1 16 CASSPKSGQGRNEQYF TGCGCCAGCAGCCCTAAGTCGGGACAGGGGAGGAACGAGCAGTACTTC
TRBJ1-2 . TRBD1 TRBV29-1 19 CSVDVAGGDTSGGRFGYTF TGCAGCGTTGATGTGGCAGGGGGCGACACGAGTGGTGGTCGTTTTGGCTACACCTTC
TRBJ1-4 once . TRBV4-3 15 CASSQGRGRNEKLFF TGCGCCAGCAGCCAAGGGCGGGGGAGGAATGAAAAACTGTTTTTT
TRBJ2-7 once . TRBV14 11 CASSQAYEQYF TGTGCCAGCTCCCAGGCCTACGAGCAGTACTTC
TRBJ2-1 . . TRBV9 15 CASSVVGGPPNEQFF TGTGCCAGCAGCGTAGTGGGCGGGCCTCCCAATGAGCAGTTCTTC
TRBJ1-4 . . TRBV7-9 13 CASSLVGPEKLFF TGTGCCAGCAGCTTAGTGGGCCCCGAAAAACTGTTTTTT
TRBJ2-2 . TRBD2 TRBV5-1 19 CASSLAWLAGGPGTGELFF TGCGCCAGCAGCTTGGCCTGGCTAGCGGGGGGGCCGGGCACCGGGGAGCTGTTTTTT
TRBJ2-7 . . TRBV6-5 13 CASSYPSSYEQYF TGTGCCAGCAGTTACCCGAGCTCCTACGAGCAGTACTTC
TRBJ2-7 . TRBD2 TRBV7-2 14 CASRRTSGTYEQYF TGTGCCAGCAGGAGGACTAGCGGGACCTACGAGCAGTACTTC